Below, 17 T cell receptor beta chains from the same sample are listed, as sequenced in a study of T cell changes during pregnancy in multiple sclerosis. Here immunoSEQ multiplex PCR was the method, and the copy in TCRdb shows in-frame clones only, minus some. The sample has roughly 48,000 clones; roughly 92% are singletons. The sample consisted of CD4+ T cells from peripheral blood mononuclear cells, taken in the third trimester of pregnancy. The source is a female donor with multiple sclerosis, enrolled in a pregnancy study.

This clone was detected once. The chain employs TRBV5-1 and TRBJ2-1; D is unresolved. Germline-derived CDR1 and CDR2 are SGHRS and YFSETQ. CDR3 length: 13 amino acids. The ends were cut back, 2 bases at V and 7 bases at J, with 10 bases in the middle. The CDR3 sequence is CASSFASTNEQFF. In DNA, the CDR3 is TGCGCCAGCAGCTTCGCCAGTACGAATGAGCAGTTCTTC.

The chain links TRBV9 to TRBJ2-5, with TRBD1 identical over 9 bases. Germline V gene data show CDR1 as SGDLS and CDR2 as YYNGEE. The CDR3 runs 15 residues. With V trimmed by 2 bases and J by 2 bases, 4 bases remained unmatched. The CDR3 spells CASSVGTGHQETQYF. The CDR3, as DNA: TGTGCCAGCAGCGTTGGGACAGGGCATCAAGAGACCCAGTACTTC.

V is TRBV29-1 and J is TRBJ2-7; TRBD2 matches at 7 bases. V lost 6 bases, J lost 2 bases, and 4 bases stayed unmatched. The germline V gene encodes CDR1 SQVTM and CDR2 ANQGSEA. CDR3 length: 12 residues. CDR3 coding DNA: TGCAGCGTACGGACTAGTCCCTACGAGCAGTACTTC. Amino acids: CSVRTSPYEQYF.

The V gene is TRBV7-9, the J gene TRBJ2-2; D unresolved. Trimming removed 2 bases at V and 1 base at J, with 5 bases between. The CDR3 is 14 amino acids. Germline CDR1 and CDR2: SEHNR and FQNEAQ (reference sequence). DNA for the CDR3: TGTGCCAGCAGCTTAATCAGGAACACCGGGGAGCTGTTTTTT. Its protein product is CASSLIRNTGELFF.

The genes are TRBV5-6 and TRBJ1-2, with 8 bases that match TRBD1. The germline V gene has CDR1 SGHDT and CDR2 YYEEEE. The trim removed 4 bases at V and 7 bases at J, leaving 12 bases unmatched. The CDR3 is made up of 15 amino acids. The chain's CDR3 is CASSPGVQGAFGYTF. As DNA, the CDR3 is TGTGCCAGCAGCCCTGGGGTCCAGGGGGCGTTTGGCTACACCTTC.

The chain joins TRBV15 to TRBJ2-5; D is possibly TRBD2 (6 bases). V gave up 3 bases and J gave up 2 bases, with 10 bases separating them. The CDR3 spans 14 residues. Germline CDR1 reads LNHNV; CDR2 reads YYDKDF (reference sequence). The CDR3 DNA sequence: TGTGCCACCAGCAGGGAGGGGCTACAAGAGACCCAGTACTTC. It translates to CATSREGLQETQYF. The full variable domain, rest sourced from reference TRBV15 and TRBJ2-5, is DAMVIQNPRYQVTQFGKPVTLSCSQTLNHNVMYWYQQKSSQAPKLLFHYYDKDFNNEADTPDNFQSRRPNTSFCFLDIRSPGLGDTAMYLCATSREGLQETQYFGPGTRLLVL.

The rearrangement uses TRBV28 and TRBJ1-2, with D uncertain. The V gene's germline CDR1 is MDHEN and CDR2 SYDVKM. The length of the CDR3 is 13 residues. The V end was cut by 3 bases, the J end by 8 bases, with 13 bases between. This CDR3 is CASSLSREEGYTF. CDR3 sequence (DNA): TGTGCCAGCAGTTTGTCACGGGAGGAAGGCTACACCTTC.

The V call is TRBV2, the J call TRBJ2-3, with D unclear. V was trimmed by 4 bases and J by 0 bases, leaving 8 bases between them. This CDR3 spans 14 amino acids. The germline CDR1 and CDR2 sequences are SNHLY and FYNNEI. The CDR3 spells CASSAVTSTDTQYF. For the CDR3, the DNA is TGTGCCAGCAGTGCGGTTACTAGCACAGATACGCAGTATTTT.

V is TRBV10-1 and J is TRBJ1-2, with 9 bases that match TRBD1. Per germline, CDR1 WNHNN and CDR2 SYGVQD (reference sequence). The CDR3 runs to 16 residues. J lost 3 bases, V lost 10 bases, and 15 bases had no gene match. The CDR3 sequence: CATRGTGPVVDYGYTF. In DNA, the CDR3 is TGCGCCACCAGAGGGACAGGGCCAGTAGTAGACTATGGCTACACCTTC.

The CDR3 DNA is TGTGCCAGTAGTATTCCAACCACCTCAGGGTCGGAGGAGACCCAGTACTTC. Protein sequence: CASSIPTTSGSEETQYF. This chain connects TRBV19 to TRBJ2-5; tentatively, D is TRBD1 (5 bases). V lost 3 bases and J lost 5, with 22 bases in between. This CDR3 has 17 residues. Germline V CDR1 and CDR2: LNHDA, SQIVND (reference sequence).

The chain joins TRBV6-5 to TRBJ1-2; a possible D gene is TRBD1 (5 bases). Germline CDR1 and CDR2: MNHEY and SVGAGI. Trimming removed 6 bases at V and 5 bases at J, with 13 bases between. This CDR3 region has 13 residues. CDR3 nucleotides: TGTGCCAGCAGGCCCCGGGGGGTTTATGGCTACACCTTC. Amino acids: CASRPRGVYGYTF.

The CDR3 protein is CASSEGAGFYEQYF. CDR3 bases: TGTGCCAGCAGTGAGGGGGCCGGGTTCTACGAGCAGTACTTC. The chain combines TRBV2 with TRBJ2-7; weak D call: TRBD1 (6 bases). The CDR3 has 14 residues. Germline CDR1 SNHLY, CDR2 FYNNEI. Trimming shortened V by 3 bases and J by 3 bases, and 12 bases separated the two germline ends.

This rearrangement joins TRBV5-4 to TRBJ2-2; tentative D call: TRBD2 (6 bases). Deletions cut 1 base from V and 3 bases from J, with 13 bases between. CDR1 is SGHNT and CDR2 is YYREEE in the germline V gene (reference sequence). The CDR3 loop spans 16 amino acids. This chain's CDR3 is CASSLSATSYTGELFF. The CDR3 region has the DNA TGTGCCAGCAGCTTGTCGGCCACTAGCTACACCGGGGAGCTGTTTTTT.

This chain links TRBV19 with TRBJ1-5; 7 nucleotides match TRBD1. The CDR3 is made up of 15 amino acids. The germline V gene has CDR1 LNHDA and CDR2 SQIVND (reference sequence). J gave up 2 bases and V 7 bases, and 8 bases lay outside the gene matches. The CDR3: CASNNQGVGNQPQHF. For the CDR3, the DNA is TGTGCCAGTAATAACCAGGGGGTCGGCAATCAGCCCCAGCATTTT.

This clone was picked up one time. The chain links TRBV27 to TRBJ2-1, with TRBD2 identical over 7 bases. Germline trimming cut 6 bases from V and 8 bases from J; bases unmatched to any gene: 7. CDR1 and CDR2 from the germline V gene are MNHEY and SMNVEV (reference sequence). The CDR3 consists of 13 residues. As DNA, the CDR3 is TGTGCCAGCAGCCAGCGGGAAGGCGATGAGCAGTTCTTC. It yields the protein CASSQREGDEQFF.

This CDR3 is CASSVAAGPLHF. The CDR3 DNA is TGTGCCAGCAGCGTAGCGGCGGGACCCCTCCACTTT. V gene TRBV9 combines with J gene TRBJ1-6, with no clear D. The germline V gene encodes CDR1 SGDLS and CDR2 YYNGEE. Trimming removed 0 bases at V and 12 bases at J, with 7 bases between. CDR3 length: 12 amino acids.

CDR3 in DNA: TGCAGCGTTCGGAGGGGGCCCTACGAGCAGTACTTC. Translation gives CSVRRGPYEQYF. The rearrangement joins TRBV29-1 to TRBJ2-7; tentatively, D is TRBD1 (7 bases). The CDR3 length is 12 residues. The V gene's germline CDR1 is SQVTM and CDR2 ANQGSEA. V dropped 5 bases and J dropped 2 bases, with 10 bases sitting between them.